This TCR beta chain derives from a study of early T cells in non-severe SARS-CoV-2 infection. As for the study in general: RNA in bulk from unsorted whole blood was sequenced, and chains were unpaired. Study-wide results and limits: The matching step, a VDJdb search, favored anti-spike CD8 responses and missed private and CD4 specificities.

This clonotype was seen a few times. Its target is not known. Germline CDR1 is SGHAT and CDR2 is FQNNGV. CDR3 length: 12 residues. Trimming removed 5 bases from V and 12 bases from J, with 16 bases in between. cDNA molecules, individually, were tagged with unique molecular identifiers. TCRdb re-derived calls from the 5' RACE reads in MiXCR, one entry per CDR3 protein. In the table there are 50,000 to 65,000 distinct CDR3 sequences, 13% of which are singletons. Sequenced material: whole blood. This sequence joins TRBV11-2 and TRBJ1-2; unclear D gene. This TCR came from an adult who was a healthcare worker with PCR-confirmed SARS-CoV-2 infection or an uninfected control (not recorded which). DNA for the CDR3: TGTGCCAGCAGCCCCGGGCCCAAATTGGACACCTTC. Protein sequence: CASSPGPKLDTF.